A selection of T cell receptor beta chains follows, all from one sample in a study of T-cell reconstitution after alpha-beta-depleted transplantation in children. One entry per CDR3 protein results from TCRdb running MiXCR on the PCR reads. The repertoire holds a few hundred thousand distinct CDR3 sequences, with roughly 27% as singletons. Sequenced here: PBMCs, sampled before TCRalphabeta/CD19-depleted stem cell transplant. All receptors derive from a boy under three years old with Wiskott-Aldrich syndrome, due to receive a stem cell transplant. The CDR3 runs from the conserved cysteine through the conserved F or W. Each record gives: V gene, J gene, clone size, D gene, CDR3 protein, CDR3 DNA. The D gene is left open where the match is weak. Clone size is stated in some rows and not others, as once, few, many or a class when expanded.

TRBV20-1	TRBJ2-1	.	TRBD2	CSARRLAASSYNEQFF	TGCAGTGCTAGACGACTAGCGGCAAGCTCCTACAATGAGCAGTTCTTC
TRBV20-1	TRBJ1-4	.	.	CSARDPGRGGEKLFF	TGCAGTGCTAGAGATCCCGGCAGGGGTGGGGAAAAACTGTTTTTT
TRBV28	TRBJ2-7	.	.	CASSLVGMYEQYF	TGTGCCAGCAGTCTAGTCGGGATGTACGAGCAGTACTTC
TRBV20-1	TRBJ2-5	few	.	CSVPPSPETQYF	TGCAGTGTGCCGCCCAGCCCAGAGACCCAGTACTTC
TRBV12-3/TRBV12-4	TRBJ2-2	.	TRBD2	CASSQPPLFGSGSSNGELFF	TGTGCCAGCAGTCAACCCCCCTTATTTGGTAGCGGGTCATCGAACGGGGAGCTGTTTTTT
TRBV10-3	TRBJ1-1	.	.	CAISGGGADTEAFF	TGTGCCATCAGTGGGGGGGGAGCGGACACTGAAGCTTTCTTT
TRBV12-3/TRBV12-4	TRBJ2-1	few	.	CASSFSVSSYNEQFF	TGTGCCAGCAGTTTTAGCGTAAGCTCCTACAATGAGCAGTTCTTC
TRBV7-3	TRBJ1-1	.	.	CASSQQGSNTEAFF	TGTGCCAGCAGCCAACAGGGTTCGAACACTGAAGCTTTCTTT
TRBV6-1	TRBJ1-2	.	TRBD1	CASRQTGTGNYGYTF	TGTGCCAGCCGTCAGACCGGGACAGGAAACTATGGCTACACCTTC
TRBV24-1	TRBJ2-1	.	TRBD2	CATSPVRAGTSLYNEQFF	TGTGCCACCAGCCCGGTCCGTGCCGGGACTAGCTTGTACAATGAGCAGTTCTTC
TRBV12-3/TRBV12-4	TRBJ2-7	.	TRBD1	CASSPRDRDTYEQYF	TGTGCCAGCAGTCCGCGGGACAGGGACACCTACGAGCAGTACTTC
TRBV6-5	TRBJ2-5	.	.	CASSSTGTFQETQYF	TGTGCCAGCAGTTCCACCGGGACTTTCCAAGAGACCCAGTACTTC
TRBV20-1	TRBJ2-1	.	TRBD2	CSASTSGVYNEQFF	TGCAGTGCGAGCACTAGCGGAGTCTACAATGAGCAGTTCTTC
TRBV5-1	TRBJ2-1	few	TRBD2	CASSPLGSGRGNEQFF	TGCGCCAGCAGCCCCCTGGGTAGCGGGAGGGGAAATGAGCAGTTCTTC
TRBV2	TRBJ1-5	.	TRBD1	CASSVRDRGPVYSNQPQHF	TGTGCCAGCAGTGTCCGGGACAGGGGGCCCGTTTATAGCAATCAGCCCCAGCATTTT
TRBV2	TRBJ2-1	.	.	CASSDPGRTYNEQFF	TGTGCCAGCAGTGATCCTGGAAGAACCTACAATGAGCAGTTCTTC
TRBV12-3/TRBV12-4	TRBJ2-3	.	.	CASSFWQGTDTQYF	TGTGCCAGCAGTTTTTGGCAAGGCACAGATACGCAGTATTTT
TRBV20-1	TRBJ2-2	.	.	CSASKGPTGELFF	TGCAGTGCTAGTAAGGGGCCCACCGGGGAGCTGTTTTTT
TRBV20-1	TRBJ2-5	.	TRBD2	CSATPIEAGDGLRETQYF	TGCAGTGCAACCCCTATTGAGGCGGGAGATGGGCTCCGGGAGACCCAGTACTTC
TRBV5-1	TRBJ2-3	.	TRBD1	CASSLAGQADTQYF	TGCGCCAGCAGCTTGGCGGGACAGGCAGATACGCAGTATTTT
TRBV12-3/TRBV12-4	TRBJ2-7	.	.	CASSLTVGLYEQYF	TGTGCCAGCAGTTTGACAGTCGGGCTCTACGAGCAGTACTTC
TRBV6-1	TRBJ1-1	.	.	CASRETGRSNTEAFF	TGTGCCAGCCGGGAGACAGGACGCTCGAACACTGAAGCTTTCTTT
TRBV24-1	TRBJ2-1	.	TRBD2	CATSDRASGAHEQFF	TGTGCCACCAGTGATCGGGCTAGCGGGGCCCATGAGCAGTTCTTC
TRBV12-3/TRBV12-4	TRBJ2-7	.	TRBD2	CASSLWEAGLKYEQYF	TGTGCCAGCAGTTTATGGGAAGCGGGACTGAAATACGAGCAGTACTTC
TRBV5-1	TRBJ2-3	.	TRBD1	CASSVTGSGDTQYF	TGCGCCAGCAGCGTGACAGGGTCGGGAGATACGCAGTATTTT
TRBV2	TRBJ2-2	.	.	CASTPQGGPAGELFF	TGTGCCAGCACCCCACAGGGGGGGCCTGCCGGGGAGCTGTTTTTT
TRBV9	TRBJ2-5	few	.	CASSVEAGRGETQYF	TGTGCCAGCAGCGTAGAAGCAGGGAGAGGAGAGACCCAGTACTTC
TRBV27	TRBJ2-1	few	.	CASLLSSYNEQFF	TGTGCCAGCCTACTATCCTCCTACAATGAGCAGTTCTTC
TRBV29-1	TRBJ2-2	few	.	CSGQSGGTGELFF	TGCAGCGGTCAATCGGGTGGGACCGGGGAGCTGTTTTTT
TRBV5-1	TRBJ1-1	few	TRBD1	CASSPRTGLDEAFF	TGCGCCAGCAGTCCACGGACAGGGCTGGATGAAGCTTTCTTT
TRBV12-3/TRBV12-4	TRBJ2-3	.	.	CASSFARTDTQYF	TGTGCCAGCAGTTTTGCTCGCACAGATACGCAGTATTTT
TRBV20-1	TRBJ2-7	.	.	CSATGDAREQYF	TGCAGTGCTACCGGAGACGCGCGGGAGCAGTACTTC
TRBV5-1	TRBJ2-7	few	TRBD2	CASSRLAASSYEQYF	TGCGCCAGCAGCCGACTAGCTGCTAGCTCCTACGAGCAGTACTTC
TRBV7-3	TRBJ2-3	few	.	CASSLQGGTFTDTQYF	TGTGCCAGCAGCTTACAAGGCGGGACGTTCACAGATACGCAGTATTTT
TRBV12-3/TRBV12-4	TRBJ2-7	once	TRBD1	CASSYARDREREQYF	TGTGCCAGCAGTTATGCCCGGGACAGGGAACGTGAGCAGTACTTC
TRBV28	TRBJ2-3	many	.	CASRNPTDTQYF	TGTGCCAGCCGTAACCCCACAGATACGCAGTATTTT
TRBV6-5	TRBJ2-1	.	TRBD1	CASSSALTGFNNNEQFF	TGTGCCAGCAGTTCCGCCCTGACAGGGTTTAATAACAATGAGCAGTTCTTC
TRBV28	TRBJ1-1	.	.	CASSWPGGLLEAFF	TGTGCCAGCAGTTGGCCGGGGGGGCTTCTTGAAGCTTTCTTT
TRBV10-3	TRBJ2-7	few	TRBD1	CAISWGQGTYEQYF	TGTGCCATCAGCTGGGGACAGGGGACCTACGAGCAGTACTTC
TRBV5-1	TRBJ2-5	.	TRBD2	CASSLGGTSGEETQYF	TGCGCCAGCAGCTTGGGCGGGACTAGCGGGGAAGAGACCCAGTACTTC
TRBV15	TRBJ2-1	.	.	CATSSAFSGPLNEQFF	TGTGCCACCAGCAGCGCCTTTAGCGGCCCCCTCAATGAGCAGTTCTTC
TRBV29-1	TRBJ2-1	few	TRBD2	CSVEDPVLAGEIPDNEQFF	TGCAGCGTTGAAGATCCCGTTCTAGCGGGAGAAATCCCGGACAATGAGCAGTTCTTC
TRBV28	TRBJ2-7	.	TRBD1	CASSRGRDSEQYF	TGTGCCAGCAGTCGCGGCCGGGACAGCGAGCAGTACTTC
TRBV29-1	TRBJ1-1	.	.	CSVEDLETEAFF	TGCAGCGTTGAAGATCTGGAAACTGAAGCTTTCTTT
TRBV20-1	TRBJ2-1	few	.	CSASDPRKQEQFF	TGCAGTGCATCGGACCCTCGGAAACAGGAGCAGTTCTTC
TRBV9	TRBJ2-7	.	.	CASSVGGGLTYEQYF	TGTGCCAGCAGCGTAGGAGGCGGACTAACCTACGAGCAGTACTTC
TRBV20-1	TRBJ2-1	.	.	CSARMPEAYNEQFF	TGCAGTGCTAGAATGCCCGAAGCTTACAATGAGCAGTTCTTC
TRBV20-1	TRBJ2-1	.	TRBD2	CSATGTSGVNEQFF	TGCAGTGCTACCGGGACTAGCGGAGTTAATGAGCAGTTCTTC
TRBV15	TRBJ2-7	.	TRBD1	CATSRARDRVDEQYF	TGTGCCACCAGCAGAGCTCGGGACAGGGTGGACGAGCAGTACTTC
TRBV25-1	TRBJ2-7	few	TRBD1	CASSGDRGRGLYEQYF	TGTGCCAGCAGTGGGGACAGGGGGCGAGGGCTCTACGAGCAGTACTTC
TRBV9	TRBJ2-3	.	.	CASSSQAGSTPNTDTQYF	TGTGCCAGCAGCTCACAGGCCGGGTCAACACCGAACACAGATACGCAGTATTTT
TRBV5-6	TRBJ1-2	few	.	CASSFEPHRAFSYGYTF	TGTGCCAGCAGCTTTGAGCCCCACCGGGCCTTTTCCTATGGCTACACCTTC
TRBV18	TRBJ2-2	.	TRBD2	CASSPLAGGWTGELFF	TGTGCCAGCTCACCCCTAGCGGGAGGATGGACCGGGGAGCTGTTTTTT
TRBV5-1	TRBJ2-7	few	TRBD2	CASSLESPGLVRGKQYF	TGCGCCAGCAGCTTGGAATCGCCGGGACTAGTTAGGGGTAAGCAGTACTTC
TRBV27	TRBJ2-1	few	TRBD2	CASSFFSGSPYNEQFF	TGTGCCAGCAGTTTCTTTAGCGGGAGTCCCTACAATGAGCAGTTCTTC